What follows describes a single T cell receptor beta chain. Its antigen has not been determined. The input lacks base qualities; no much larger clone sits a single base away. The Qiagen DNeasy kit was used to extract genomic DNA both from unsorted PBMCs and from the negatively selected CD4+ and CD8+ fractions. TCR beta CDR3 regions were amplified by immunoSEQ multiplex PCR using primers annealing to V and J segments. A synthetic immune receptor repertoire was used to minimize amplification bias, and any remaining bias was removed computationally after sequencing. From the authors' description of their analysis: Custom Python scripts were used to quantify repertoire diversity as the Shannon entropy index. Unsorted, CD4+ and CD8+ repertoires were examined separately, except in combined analyses, for which CD4+ and CD8+ sequences were merged in silico. Clonal expansion was defined as a frequency increase of at least 2-fold after treatment compared with C1D1, and clones undetected at baseline were assigned a pseudocount of 0.5. Singleton clones were defined as clones with 0 or 1 copy at C1D1, and non-singleton clones were defined as clones with 2 or more copies. By matching protein sequences in sorted samples from the same patient, clones expanded in unsorted samples were annotated as CD4+, CD8+ or unknown. Diversity changes from C1D1 to C4D1 were tested in paired samples using Wilcoxon tests. The source is immuneACCESS, and TCRdb retained only in-frame sequences with V and J called. Part of the clones is not carried over; for the studies checked, unresolved V genes explain less than half of this, and the remainder is unexplained. The V and J calls and clone size were taken over from that table, and D and trimming were inferred from the DNA. The sample table contains tens of thousands of clones; only one count was recorded for under 95% of them. The ten largest clonotypes hold 8% of the sample.

The sample's time point label, decoded: cycle 1 day 1 (C1D1), immediately before nivolumab initiation. Every trial patient had relapsed after autologous stem cell transplantation, and cohorts A, B and C differed in prior brentuximab vedotin exposure. The trial cohort included around 56 patients with relapsed/refractory classical Hodgkin lymphoma, and each patient had a best overall response of complete response, partial response or progressive disease. Single-agent nivolumab was administered to trial patients in the multi-cohort phase II CheckMate 205 trial. An independent review committee assessed best overall response by applying the 2007 International Working Group response criteria. PBMCs from the trial were collected at three points: immediately before nivolumab initiation (C1D1), and during therapy at cycle 2 day 1 and cycle 4 day 1. Peripheral blood was collected in 8 mL Vacutainer Cell Preparation Tubes, from which PBMCs were isolated by centrifugation and then cryopreserved.

The sample comes from a study of PD-1 blockade in classical Hodgkin lymphoma (dated by TCRdb to about 2020). Study-wide context: Nivolumab dosing was 3 mg/kg intravenously every 2 weeks, continuing until either disease progression or unacceptable toxicity. The study used TCR beta sequencing and CyTOF to define a peripheral blood immune signature of response to PD-1 blockade in classical Hodgkin lymphoma.

The full study reports these points: Baseline TCR diversity was reported to be lower in newly diagnosed patients than in healthy donors, and even lower in relapsed/refractory patients. Lower diversity was observed in patients in whom nivolumab was started less than 1 year after ASCT, and these patients were excluded from later analyses so that confounding by immune reconstitution would be avoided. A significant rise by C4D1 was seen in CD4+ but not CD8+ TCR diversity (p=0.0027 vs p=0.16), with the rise being most apparent in complete responders (p=0.02). Among trial patients, those achieving complete response had baseline diversity similar to that of newly diagnosed patients, while diversity was significantly lower in partial responders and progressors. Only a single clinical trial cohort was studied, and what caused the repertoire differences, possibly disease activity or prior therapy, remained undefined.

This material consisted of peripheral blood mononuclear cells (PBMCs), taken at baseline. The receptor was isolated from a human donor with classical Hodgkin lymphoma.

CDR3 reads: CASSVNLAGGGETQYF. The DNA sequence follows: TGTGCCAGCAGCGTGAACTTAGCGGGAGGAGGAGAGACCCAGTACTTC. The V gene is TRBV7-8 and the J gene is TRBJ2-5; a stretch of 10 junction bases matches TRBD2. The CDR3 spans 16 residues, from the cysteine through the phenylalanine. Solely the CDR3 DNA is kept, with 48 bases framed from the first base. V lost 5 bases and J lost 4 bases, and the count of bases not matched to a germline gene is 10. CDR1 and CDR2 (SGHVS, FQNEAQ) derive from the germline V gene.